Below are 27 T cell receptor beta chains sequenced from a single sample in a study of T cell responses to AZD1222 COVID-19 vaccine. This table comes from immunoSEQ multiplex PCR, and its TCRdb copy is limited to in-frame clones, with some not included. The table includes 100,000 to 150,000 clones, about 86% detected once. The material sequenced was peripheral blood, taken on day 0 of AZD1222 vaccination. The receptors shown here come from an adult in good health.

This clone was seen a single time. V and J are TRBV19 and TRBJ1-2, with 9 bases aligning to TRBD1. Germline lookup yields CDR1 LNHDA and CDR2 SQIVND (reference sequence). J lost 4 bases, V lost 5 bases, and 14 bases had no gene match. This CDR3 is built from 17 residues. This CDR3 is CASSRPPGTGHGYGYTF. CDR3 DNA sequence: TGTGCCAGTAGTCGCCCCCCCGGGACAGGGCACGGCTATGGCTACACCTTC. Variable domain in full (rest from reference TRBV19 and TRBJ1-2): DGGITQSPKYLFRKEGQNVTLSCEQNLNHDAMYWYRQDPGQGLRLIYYSQIVNDFQKGDIAEGYSVSREKKESFPLTVTSAQKNPTAFYLCASSRPPGTGHGYGYTFGSGTRLTVV.

Only one count was recorded for this clone. J is TRBJ1-2 and V is TRBV19, with a weak D call TRBD1 (6 bases). CDR1 LNHDA and CDR2 SQIVND come from the germline V gene (reference sequence). This CDR3 spans 15 amino acids. V lost 4 bases and J 2 bases, leaving 14 bases between the germline ends. The CDR3 reads CASSTRTALNYGYTF. The CDR3 DNA follows: TGTGCCAGTAGTACCCGGACAGCCTTAAACTATGGCTACACCTTC.

This clone was counted a single time. V is TRBV28 and J is TRBJ1-1, with unresolved D. Trimming removed 3 bases at V and 1 base at J, with 12 bases between. The CDR3 is 15 residues long. CDR1 and CDR2 from the germline V gene are MDHEN and SYDVKM. The DNA for the CDR3 is TGTGCCAGCAGTTTGAGCCAGGATGGGAACACTGAAGCTTTCTTT. Protein product: CASSLSQDGNTEAFF.

The rearrangement uses TRBV5-4 and TRBJ2-7, with D maybe TRBD1 (5 bases). V was cut by 2 bases and J by 4 bases, with 13 bases left in between. The CDR3 spans 14 residues. Germline assignment: CDR1 SGHNT and CDR2 YYREEE (reference sequence). The CDR3 protein is CASSLLGPGYEQYF. In DNA, the CDR3 is TGTGCCAGCAGCTTACTGGGGCCTGGATACGAGCAGTACTTC.

J is TRBJ2-7 and V is TRBV9; TRBD1 is a possible D gene (5 bases). CDR1 is SGDLS and CDR2 is YYNGEE in the germline V gene. Trimming removed 0 bases at V and 5 bases at J, with 9 bases between. The CDR3 has 13 amino acids. The CDR3 coding sequence is TGTGCCAGCAGCGTAGGTTTAGGGGACGAGCAGTACTTC. This gives the protein CASSVGLGDEQYF. The full variable domain, its missing parts supplied by reference TRBV9 and TRBJ2-7, is DSGVTQTPKHLITATGQRVTLRCSPRSGDLSVYWYQQSLDQGLQFLIQYYNGEERAKGNILERFSAQQFPDLHSELNLSSLELGDSALYFCASSVGLGDEQYFGPGTRLTVT.

This chain connects TRBV19 to TRBJ1-1; 9 positions match TRBD1. The CDR3 spans 14 residues. The germline gives CDR1 LNHDA, CDR2 SQIVND (reference sequence). V was pared by 5 bases and J by 4 bases, with 5 bases of the junction left unmatched. CDR3 DNA sequence: TGTGCCAGTAGTCAGACAGGGGGAGGCACTGAAGCTTTCTTT. Amino acids: CASSQTGGGTEAFF.

Only one count was recorded for this clone. The chain uses TRBV4-3 and TRBJ1-5; a weak D match, TRBD1 (6 bases). The CDR3 is 17 residues long. V lost 3 bases and J 6 bases, leaving 21 bases between the germline ends. Germline V gene lookup returns CDR1 LGHNA and CDR2 YSLEER. DNA of the CDR3: TGCGCCAGCAGCCACTTAAGGACAGAAGGGGACCCTCAGCCCCAGCATTTT. This codes for CASSHLRTEGDPQPQHF.

This chain connects TRBV5-1 to TRBJ2-3; a possible D gene is TRBD2 (5 bases). V was pared by 4 bases and J by 5 bases, with 11 bases between. The CDR3 totals 13 residues. CDR1 and CDR2 from the germline V gene are SGHRS and YFSETQ. CDR3 in amino acids: CASSLEVGDTQYF. As DNA, the CDR3 is TGCGCCAGCAGCCTGGAGGTGGGAGATACGCAGTATTTT.

The gene calls are TRBV9 and TRBJ2-2; the D is unclear. V was pared by 1 base and J by 4 bases, with 11 bases between. Germline V CDR1 and CDR2: SGDLS, YYNGEE. This CDR3 contains 15 residues. Here the CDR3 reads CASSVRGPGTGELFF. As DNA, the CDR3 is TGTGCCAGCAGCGTAAGAGGCCCGGGCACCGGGGAGCTGTTTTTT.

The chain is built from TRBV29-1 and TRBJ1-3, with unresolved D. Per the germline V gene, CDR1 is SQVTM and CDR2 is ANQGSEA. This CDR3 comprises 13 residues. The V and J ends lost 7 bases and 2 bases respectively, with 12 bases between them. The CDR3 DNA follows: TGCAGCGCCCGAACGGGCACTGGAAACACCATATATTTT. Translating it yields CSARTGTGNTIYF.

V and J are TRBV24-1 and TRBJ1-2; D may be TRBD1 (6 bases). Trimming stripped 3 bases from V and 5 bases from J, with 9 bases between. The CDR3 contains 13 residues. Looked up from germline, CDR1 is KGHDR and CDR2 is SFDVKD. CDR3 in amino acids: CATSDQGWYGYTF. For the CDR3, the DNA is TGTGCCACCAGTGATCAGGGGTGGTATGGCTACACCTTC.

V usage is TRBV6-4 and J usage is TRBJ2-3; 8 bases agree with TRBD2. Trimming removed 0 bases from V and 4 bases from J; junction bases left unmatched: 3. This CDR3 contains 15 residues. Germline-derived CDR1 and CDR2 are MRHNA and SNTAGT. The CDR3 loop reads CASSDSAGAADTQYF. In nucleotides, the CDR3 is TGTGCCAGCAGTGACTCAGCGGGAGCGGCAGATACGCAGTATTTT.

The chain uses TRBV7-8 and TRBJ2-7; 7 bases agree with TRBD1. Germline CDR1 SGHVS, CDR2 FQNEAQ. V was clipped by 5 bases and J by 4 bases; unmatched bases: 2. The CDR3 is 12 amino acids. CDR3 bases: TGTGCCAGCAGCGCGGACAGGTACGAGCAGTACTTC. Translated: CASSADRYEQYF.

The chain has TRBV4-1 and TRBJ2-7; D may be TRBD2 (5 bases). CDR1 and CDR2 (germline): MGHRA, YSYEKL. Between the trimmed V and J ends, which lost 1 base and 2 bases, there was a span of 12 bases. This CDR3 spans 15 amino acids. The DNA for the CDR3 is TGCGCCAGCAGCCAAGGGGGAGAGGGTCCCTACGAGCAGTACTTC. Encoded protein: CASSQGGEGPYEQYF.

The rearrangement joins TRBV7-2 to TRBJ1-3, with 9 bases matching TRBD1. J was trimmed by 2 bases and V by 3 bases; bases with no gene match: 8. The V gene's germline CDR1 is SGHTA and CDR2 FQGNSA. This CDR3 region has 17 residues. CDR3 protein: CASSFVSGTGTGNTIYF. DNA of the CDR3: TGTGCCAGCAGCTTCGTGTCGGGGACAGGGACTGGAAACACCATATATTTT.

This chain uses TRBV5-6 with TRBJ2-7; D is undetermined. Trimming left V 4 bases short and J 4 bases short, with 12 bases between. The CDR3 is 13 amino acids. The germline V gene encodes CDR1 SGHDT and CDR2 YYEEEE. The DNA for the CDR3 is TGTGCCAGCAGCACGGGTCCCAAATACGAGCAGTACTTC. This encodes CASSTGPKYEQYF.

The chain employs TRBV7-2 and TRBJ1-1; 8 positions match TRBD1. Germline CDR1 SGHTA, CDR2 FQGNSA. The CDR3 consists of 14 residues. With 5 bases clipped from V and 1 base from J, the junction kept 3 bases outside the gene matches. This CDR3 reads CASSPGQANTEAFF. CDR3 DNA: TGTGCCAGCAGCCCGGGACAGGCGAACACTGAAGCTTTCTTT.

This chain links TRBV10-3 with TRBJ1-5; D possibly corresponds to TRBD1 (6 bases). Germline CDR1 and CDR2: ENHRY and SYGVKD. The CDR3 extends over 13 amino acids. Trimming cost V 10 bases and J 5 bases, with 15 bases left between them. The CDR3 protein is CATKRTEDQPQHF. Written as DNA, the CDR3 is TGTGCCACAAAGCGGACAGAAGATCAGCCCCAGCATTTT.

The chain employs TRBV10-2 and TRBJ2-1; 13 nucleotides align to TRBD2. The ends lost 5 bases at V and 0 bases at J; junction bases unmatched: 13. The CDR3 extends over 20 amino acids. The germline V gene encodes CDR1 WSHSY and CDR2 SAAADI. The CDR3 sequence: CASSRNPGLAGSSSYNEQFF. DNA of the CDR3: TGCGCCAGCAGTCGAAATCCGGGACTAGCGGGGAGTAGCTCCTACAATGAGCAGTTCTTC.

The V gene is TRBV5-4, the J gene TRBJ1-4; D is uncertain. The CDR3 length is 14 residues. The germline V gene has CDR1 SGHNT and CDR2 YYREEE (reference sequence). V gave up 0 bases and J gave up 5 bases, with 8 bases separating them. This chain's CDR3 is CASSLDQSNEKLFF. CDR3 nucleotides: TGTGCCAGCAGCTTGGACCAGTCAAATGAAAAACTGTTTTTT.

This chain uses TRBV7-9 with TRBJ1-5; tentative D call: TRBD1 (5 bases). The CDR3 is 12 residues long. V lost 5 bases and J lost 6, with 8 bases in between. Germline V gives CDR1 SEHNR, CDR2 FQNEAQ (reference sequence). CDR3 coding DNA: TGTGCCAGCAGCCTAGGGGTTCAGCCCCAGCATTTT. The encoded protein is CASSLGVQPQHF.

This chain uses TRBV28 with TRBJ2-3; no reliable D call. Trimming shortened V by 6 bases and J by 7 bases, and 11 bases separated the two germline ends. Per the germline V gene, CDR1 is MDHEN and CDR2 is SYDVKM. CDR3 length equals 12 residues. This CDR3 is CASSRSWHTQYF. DNA of the CDR3: TGTGCCAGCAGCCGGTCCTGGCATACGCAGTATTTT.

This clone was seen a handful of times. The chain links TRBV4-3 to TRBJ2-1, with D hard to call. V dropped 0 bases and J dropped 0 bases, with 6 bases sitting between them. The germline V gene has CDR1 LGHNA and CDR2 YSLEER. The CDR3 has 15 residues. The CDR3 here is CASSQDRTSYNEQFF. The CDR3 bases are TGCGCCAGCAGCCAAGACAGGACCTCCTACAATGAGCAGTTCTTC.

The chain carries TRBV7-9 and TRBJ2-2; 9 bases are a match to TRBD1. This CDR3 spans 15 amino acids. After removal of 1 base from V and 6 bases from J, the junction contained 3 bases not matched to a gene. CDR1 is SEHNR, CDR2 FQNEAQ, per germline (reference sequence). CDR3 residues: CASSLGGQGSGELFF. CDR3 DNA: TGTGCCAGCAGCTTAGGTGGACAGGGGTCCGGGGAGCTGTTTTTT.

The rearrangement uses TRBV3-1 (or the pseudogene TRBV3-2) and TRBJ1-3; D ambiguous. Trimming cost V 1 base and J 0 bases, with 1 base left between them. The CDR3 totals 13 residues. Germline V CDR1 and CDR2: LGHDT, YNNKEL (reference sequence). The CDR3 bases are TGTGCCAGCAGCCAAGCCTCTGGAAACACCATATATTTT. Translating it yields CASSQASGNTIYF.

This sequence joins TRBV5-1 and TRBJ1-1; 12 nucleotides agree with TRBD1. CDR3 length: 18 residues. V was pared by 4 bases and J by 2 bases, with 12 bases of the junction left unmatched. CDR1 and CDR2 from the germline V gene are SGHRS and YFSETQ. CDR3 DNA: TGCGCCAGCAGCAACAACCCCGGGACAGGGGGCCCAAACACTGAAGCTTTCTTT. It specifies CASSNNPGTGGPNTEAFF.

This chain connects TRBV6-6 to TRBJ2-4; 7 bases align to TRBD2. V was clipped by 5 bases and J by 0 bases; unmatched bases: 13. The CDR3 is made up of 18 amino acids. Germline CDR1 MNHNY, CDR2 SVGAGI (reference sequence). CDR3 in amino acids: CASSRVRDYKLAKNIQYF. The CDR3 bases are TGTGCCAGCAGTCGAGTCAGGGACTACAAATTAGCCAAAAACATTCAGTACTTC.